Sequencing of this T cell receptor beta chain was carried out in a study of blood T cell repertoires in COVID-19. Turning to the study itself: COVID-19 samples, acute and convalescent, were from the United States, Italy and Spain. PBMCs, B-cell-depleted T cells, or T cells were the source of the cDNA or gDNA that made up the material.

Under the authors' procedure: Amplification with reference gene primers provided the estimates of nucleated cell counts. Produced via immunoSEQ multiplex PCR; TCRdb's table is partial and in-frame only. The V and J calls and clone size are taken from that table; D and trimming were inferred from the DNA. The sample yields 55,000 to 65,000 clones, around nine tenths seen once. The CDR3 runs to 16 residues. Trimming removed 3 bases at V and 0 bases at J, with 9 bases between. CDR1 is MNHEY and CDR2 is SMNVEV in the germline V gene (reference sequence). In this sample, this clone turned up a few times. Distinct nucleotide sequences in the sample also encode this CDR3.

The sequence was obtained from a man aged 60 to 69 with acute or convalescent COVID-19. The specimen sequenced was peripheral blood. V gene TRBV27 combines with J gene TRBJ1-6, with D tentatively TRBD1 (5 bases). The CDR3 DNA reads as TGTGCCAGCAGTTTGGGGGGGGGCTCCTATAATTCACCCCTCCACTTT. Its translation: CASSLGGGSYNSPLHF.